Described below is a single T cell receptor beta chain sequence and its context. Genomic DNA acted as the template from which TCR beta VDJ combination and CDR3 sequence profiling were carried out. Via MiXCR, TCRdb re-called the reads, giving one row per CDR3 protein. The sample holds about 200,000 distinct CDR3 sequences, 60% to 80% seen once. The data belong to a study of CD8+CD57+ T cells in acquired aplastic anemia. Trimming removed 4 bases at V and 2 bases at J, with 11 bases between. Germline CDR1 reads LNHDA; CDR2 reads SQIVND (reference sequence). The CDR3 length is 14 residues. CD8+CD57+ cell expansion, shown by flow cytometry, had occurred in the patients selected for sequencing.

Material for sequencing was sorted CD4+, CD8+, or CD8+CD57+ T cells (not recorded which) from PBMCs. The TCR originated in a human donor with aplastic anemia. The chain couples TRBV19 to TRBJ1-2, with D hard to call. This chain's CDR3 is CASSNPGTNYGYTF. In nucleotides, the CDR3 is TGTGCCAGTAGTAATCCGGGCACAAACTATGGCTACACCTTC.